This TCR beta chain was found in a study of blood T cell repertoires in COVID-19. The overall study: COVID-19 samples, acute and convalescent, were from the United States, Italy and Spain. PBMCs, B-cell-depleted T cells, or T cells provided the cDNA or gDNA that made up the material.

Germline loops: CDR1 LNHDA, CDR2 SQIVND (reference sequence). The CDR3 loop spans 17 amino acids. V shed 6 bases and J shed 0 bases, with 20 bases lying between them. Original data processing: The authors estimated nucleated cell counts from reference gene primer amplification. TCRdb's table, derived via immunoSEQ multiplex PCR, lists solely in-frame clones and lacks some. D and trimming come from the DNA, and the V and J calls and clone size come from that table. The repertoire includes around 150,000 clones, over 75% of them detected once, and roughly a tenth sits in the top ten. The clonotype comes from a human donor in a cohort sampled during active COVID-19. The sample consisted of peripheral blood. The chain joins TRBV19 to TRBJ1-2; no firm D call. The CDR3, as DNA: TGTGCCAGTAGCCGCAGCGGCCGGAATGAAGCTAACTATGGCTACACCTTC. Translating gives CASSRSGRNEANYGYTF.